This is a list of T cell receptor beta chains from one sample in a study of cytomegalovirus exposure and HLA in healthy donors. The table came from immunoSEQ multiplex PCR; TCRdb's copy has only in-frame clones and leaves some out. The data hold approximately 240,000 clones, with 70% to 80% observed a single time. The sample consisted of PBMCs. Receptor source: a woman aged 55 to 70 in good health and CMV-seropositive. Each CDR3 is given with its conserved first and last residue. A D gene is named only where the DNA matches it firmly. Some rows mark clone size as missing; the rest say once, few, many or name a class of expanded clone.

j_gene | d_gene | abundance | v_gene | CDR3nt | CDR3aa
TRBJ2-3 | TRBD2 | once | TRBV7-2 | TGTGCCAGCACCCTAGCGCGGGGGGTGGAAGATACGCAGTATTTT | CASTLARGVEDTQYF
TRBJ2-2 | NA | NA | TRBV7-3 | TGTGCCAGCAGCGAGACTAGAGCCGGGGAGCTGTTTTTT | CASSETRAGELFF
TRBJ1-4 | NA | once | TRBV5-1 | TGCGCCAGCAGCCCGGTGGGGGGTTGGTCAACTAATGAAAAACTGTTTTTT | CASSPVGGWSTNEKLFF
TRBJ1-5 | TRBD1 | few | TRBV6-1 | TGTGCCAGCAGTGACGGACAGGGAACCTACAATCAGCCCCAGCATTTT | CASSDGQGTYNQPQHF
TRBJ2-5 | NA | NA | TRBV7-2 | TGTGCCAGCAGCTTCTCAGGGGCGAGGGAGACCCAGTACTTC | CASSFSGARETQYF
TRBJ2-1 | TRBD2 | NA | TRBV5-4 | TGTGCCAGCAGCTTGAGGGAGGGAGATGAGCAGTTCTTC | CASSLREGDEQFF
TRBJ2-1 | TRBD2 | NA | TRBV5-1 | TGCGCCAGCAGCTTGTGGGGCCTAGCGGGAGTTGGCAATGAGCAGTTCTTC | CASSLWGLAGVGNEQFF
TRBJ2-3 | TRBD1 | NA | TRBV5-1 | TGCGCCAGCAGCTTGACAGGGGGTAGCACAGATACGCAGTATTTT | CASSLTGGSTDTQYF
TRBJ1-4 | TRBD1 | few | TRBV27 | TGTGCCAGCAGTCGGGACAGGGCGGTGGAAAAACTGTTTTTT | CASSRDRAVEKLFF
TRBJ2-1 | TRBD1 | once | TRBV5-1 | TGCGCCAGCAGCGCCAGGACAGGTGGCTCCTACAATGAGCAGTTCTTC | CASSARTGGSYNEQFF
TRBJ2-1 | NA | NA | TRBV7-9 | TGTGCCAGCAGCTTAGCGCGGAGCTCCTACAATGAGCAGTTCTTC | CASSLARSSYNEQFF
TRBJ2-7 | TRBD1 | NA | TRBV25-1 | TGTGCCAGCAGTCCTAATAACAGGGGATCCTACGAGCAGTACTTC | CASSPNNRGSYEQYF
TRBJ2-7 | TRBD1 | NA | TRBV5-4 | TGTGCCAGCAGCTTAAGCGGGACAGGGTCCTACGAGCAGTACTTC | CASSLSGTGSYEQYF
TRBJ2-6 | TRBD1 | NA | TRBV5-6 | TGTGCCAGCAGCTTGGTCGCGGGACAGGGGGTGATCGGGGCCAACGTCCTGACTTTC | CASSLVAGQGVIGANVLTF
TRBJ2-1 | TRBD2 | few | TRBV9 | TGTGCCAGCAGCGTAGCGAGCGGGAGAGGTAATGAGCAGTTCTTC | CASSVASGRGNEQFF
TRBJ1-5 | TRBD1 | large | TRBV19 | TGTGCCAGTAGTCCCCGGGACAGGTTTGATCAGCCCCAGCATTTT | CASSPRDRFDQPQHF
TRBJ2-5 | TRBD1 | NA | TRBV5-1 | TGCGCCAGCAGCATGGCAGGACAGGGGTGGCAAGAGACCCAGTACTTC | CASSMAGQGWQETQYF
TRBJ2-1 | NA | few | TRBV4-3 | TGCGCCAGCAGCCAAGCGCCGGGGTCGGGTTCTGATGAGCAGTTCTTC | CASSQAPGSGSDEQFF
TRBJ2-1 | NA | NA | TRBV15 | TGTGCCACCAGCAGAGATCGGCTAGCGGAGGGGGATGAGCAGTTCTTC | CATSRDRLAEGDEQFF
TRBJ1-1 | NA | few | TRBV28 | TGTGCCAGCAGGCCCCCTTTGGGGCAGGGGAACACTGAAGCTTTCTTT | CASRPPLGQGNTEAFF
TRBJ2-7 | NA | NA | TRBV7-2 | TGTGCCAGCAGCGACAGATATGAGCAGTACTTC | CASSDRYEQYF
TRBJ1-2 | NA | NA | TRBV29-1 | TGCAGCGTCGAACTCAGGGGCCATGGCTACACCTTC | CSVELRGHGYTF
TRBJ2-5 | NA | once | TRBV4-1 | TGCGCCAGCAGCCCCACGACGGCCGGGGAGACCCAGTACTTC | CASSPTTAGETQYF
TRBJ2-7 | NA | NA | TRBV10-3 | TGTGCCATCAGAGGTGGGGGGGCCCCCTACGAGCAGTACTTC | CAIRGGGAPYEQYF
TRBJ1-2 | NA | NA | TRBV19 | TGTGCCACCCGGCGGGGGATTCTGGGTGGCTACACCTTC | CATRRGILGGYTF
TRBJ2-5 | TRBD2 | NA | TRBV2 | TGTGCCAGCAGCCGCCAGGGACTAGCGGGAGAAGAGACCCAGTACTTC | CASSRQGLAGEETQYF
TRBJ1-3 | TRBD1 | NA | TRBV9 | TGTGCCAGCAGCGTAGGGGGGGGACAGGGGCTCCTGGGTGGAAACACCATATATTTT | CASSVGGGQGLLGGNTIYF
TRBJ1-1 | TRBD1 | NA | TRBV11-2 | TGTGCCAGCAGCGCATACAGGGGATTGAACACTGAAGCTTTCTTT | CASSAYRGLNTEAFF
TRBJ2-5 | TRBD2 | NA | TRBV5-5 | TGTGCCAGCAGCTCCTGGGGGGGGGTGAAGACCCAGTACTTC | CASSSWGGVKTQYF
TRBJ2-7 | TRBD2 | NA | TRBV18 | TGTGCCAGCTCACCACCAGTGGGAGGGCCTGAGCAGTACTTC | CASSPPVGGPEQYF
TRBJ1-1 | NA | NA | TRBV7-2 | TGTGCCAGCAGCTTAGTTTCGACTAGGGACACTGAAGCTTTCTTT | CASSLVSTRDTEAFF
TRBJ1-4 | NA | NA | TRBV28 | TGTGCCAGCAGTGTGCCACAGGGATCTAATGAAAAACTGTTTTTT | CASSVPQGSNEKLFF
TRBJ2-1 | NA | NA | TRBV7-2 | TGTGCCAGCAGCTTAGAAGGGGCCTCCTACAATGAGCAGTTCTTC | CASSLEGASYNEQFF
TRBJ2-1 | NA | NA | TRBV7-3 | TGTGCCAGCAGCCAAAAGAGATGGGACATTAATGAGCAGTTCTTC | CASSQKRWDINEQFF
TRBJ1-5 | NA | NA | TRBV7-2 | TGTGCCAGCAGCTCCTACAATCAGCCCCAGCATTTT | CASSSYNQPQHF
TRBJ1-2 | TRBD1 | NA | TRBV7-9 | TGTGCCAGCAGCTCGAGAGGACAGGGGGCAAGTGGCTACACCTTC | CASSSRGQGASGYTF
TRBJ2-1 | TRBD2 | NA | TRBV10-1 | TGCGCCAGCAGTGACCGGGGCGGGAGTGACTACAATGAGCAGTTCTTC | CASSDRGGSDYNEQFF
TRBJ2-6 | NA | NA | TRBV6-1 | TGTGCCAGCAGTGGCCCCAGGGGCGCCGGGGCCAACGTCCTGACTTTC | CASSGPRGAGANVLTF
TRBJ1-2 | NA | NA | TRBV4-2 | TGTGCCAGCAGCCAAGGAGTCGGTTCCCCGCGAAGTGGCTACACCTTC | CASSQGVGSPRSGYTF
TRBJ1-2 | NA | NA | TRBV15 | TGTGCCACCAGCAGAGATGGCGGGGGGCGTGTGTATGGCTACACCTTC | CATSRDGGGRVYGYTF
TRBJ2-7 | NA | NA | TRBV30 | TGTGCCTGGAGTGTAATTGGGACTTTCACCTACGAGCAGTACTTC | CAWSVIGTFTYEQYF
TRBJ2-7 | TRBD1 | NA | TRBV6-5 | TGTGCCAGCAGTTACTCGGGGACAGTCTCCTACGAGCAGTACTTC | CASSYSGTVSYEQYF
TRBJ2-3 | NA | NA | TRBV20-1 | TGCAGTGCCGTAAAAACAGATACGCAGTATTTT | CSAVKTDTQYF
TRBJ2-3 | NA | once | TRBV9 | TGTGCCAGCAGCGTCAGTAACAGGGCGGTAGATACGCAGTATTTT | CASSVSNRAVDTQYF
TRBJ2-5 | NA | NA | TRBV2 | TGTGCCAGCAATGACAGGGCGGGGTCGAGGGAGACCCAGTACTTC | CASNDRAGSRETQYF
TRBJ1-2 | TRBD1 | NA | TRBV11-2 | TGTGCCAGCAGCTTAGAAGGGGGCCGTCGCTACACCTTC | CASSLEGGRRYTF
TRBJ1-1 | NA | NA | TRBV7-2 | TGTGCCAGCAGCTCACGACAGAGAAACACTGAAGCTTTCTTT | CASSSRQRNTEAFF
TRBJ2-3 | NA | NA | TRBV7-2 | TGTGCCAGCAGCTCTTTCACAAGGGGCACGGATACGCAGTATTTT | CASSSFTRGTDTQYF
TRBJ1-2 | TRBD1 | NA | TRBV28 | TGTGCCAGCAGTTCCTTCCCCCGACAGGGGATGGGTGGCTACACCTTC | CASSSFPRQGMGGYTF
TRBJ2-1 | NA | NA | TRBV18 | TGTGCCAGCTCACCTACGGGGAATTACAATGAGCAGTTCTTC | CASSPTGNYNEQFF
TRBJ1-2 | TRBD1 | NA | TRBV19 | TGTGCCAGTAGTACAGGGGGCGCAGACTATGGCTACACCTTC | CASSTGGADYGYTF
TRBJ2-7 | NA | NA | TRBV21-1 | TGTGCCAGCAGCAAAGAGACAGCGGGAGAAGGAAGGTGCGAGCAGTACTTC | CASSKETAGEGRCEQYF
TRBJ1-2 | NA | NA | TRBV5-1 | TGCGCCAGCAGCTTGGAACAGGGAACTGGCTACACCTTC | CASSLEQGTGYTF
TRBJ2-2 | TRBD2 | NA | TRBV28 | TGTGCCAGCACCTCGGGGGGGCGCACCGGGGAGCTGTTTTTT | CASTSGGRTGELFF
TRBJ1-2 | TRBD1 | NA | TRBV28 | TGTGCCAGCAGTTTAAACCCGGCAGGGGGCTATGGCTACACCTTC | CASSLNPAGGYGYTF
TRBJ2-3 | TRBD1 | NA | TRBV19 | TGTGCCAGTAGTACACTCAGACAGGGGGCAACAGATACGCAGTATTTT | CASSTLRQGATDTQYF
TRBJ2-2 | NA | few | TRBV6-1 | TGTGCCAGCAAAGACAGGAGGAACACCGGGGAGCTGTTTTTT | CASKDRRNTGELFF
TRBJ1-2 | TRBD1 | NA | TRBV19 | TGTGCCAGTACTTCCTCGGGGAGGACAGGCCAGGCTAACTATGGCTACACCTTC | CASTSSGRTGQANYGYTF
TRBJ1-1 | TRBD1 | NA | TRBV5-4 | TGTGCCAGCAGCTCGGACAGGACGAACACTGAAGCTTTCTTT | CASSSDRTNTEAFF
TRBJ1-1 | TRBD1 | NA | TRBV7-6 | TGTGCCAGCAGCTCGACAGGGGGAAGCTCTGAAGCTTTCTTT | CASSSTGGSSEAFF